This TCR beta chain was identified in a study of T cell changes during pregnancy in multiple sclerosis. Assay used: immunoSEQ multiplex PCR; TCRdb lists only in-frame clones, some missing. The sample has over 90,000 clones; 93% are singletons. Germline assignment: CDR1 SGHNT and CDR2 YYREEE (reference sequence). CDR3 size: 14 residues. V was pared by 7 bases and J by 0 bases, with 12 bases between. The clonotype comes from a female donor with multiple sclerosis, enrolled in a pregnancy study. The chain joins TRBV5-4 to TRBJ2-3; weak D call: TRBD1 (6 bases). The source material was peripheral blood, sampled after pregnancy. CDR3 protein: CASGQTVSTDTQYF. The DNA of the CDR3 is TGTGCCAGCGGACAGACAGTTAGCACAGATACGCAGTATTTT.